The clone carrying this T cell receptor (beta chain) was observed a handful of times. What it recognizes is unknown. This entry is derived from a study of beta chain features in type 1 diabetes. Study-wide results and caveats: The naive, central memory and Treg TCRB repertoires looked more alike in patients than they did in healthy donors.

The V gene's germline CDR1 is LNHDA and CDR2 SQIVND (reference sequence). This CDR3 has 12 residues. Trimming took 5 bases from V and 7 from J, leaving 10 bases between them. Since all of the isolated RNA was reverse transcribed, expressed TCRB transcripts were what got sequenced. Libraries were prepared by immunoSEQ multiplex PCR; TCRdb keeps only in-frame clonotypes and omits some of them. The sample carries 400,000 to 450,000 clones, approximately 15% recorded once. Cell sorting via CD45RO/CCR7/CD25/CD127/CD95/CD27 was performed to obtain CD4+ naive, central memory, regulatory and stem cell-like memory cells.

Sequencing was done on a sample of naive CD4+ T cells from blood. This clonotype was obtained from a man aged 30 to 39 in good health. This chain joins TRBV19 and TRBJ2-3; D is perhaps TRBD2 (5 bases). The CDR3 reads CASSLGLNTQYF. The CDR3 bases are TGTGCCAGTAGTCTAGGACTGAATACGCAGTATTTT.